Listed below are T cell receptor beta chains from one sample, sequenced in a study of T cell responses to AZD1222 COVID-19 vaccine. Sequencing was performed with immunoSEQ multiplex PCR; in TCRdb, only in-frame clones are kept and a portion is missing. Of about 140,000 clones listed, approximately 88% were seen once; the top ten hold approximately 5.1%. The sequenced sample was peripheral blood, obtained 28 days after the second dose of the MenACWY control vaccine. These receptors originate from an adult who received the MenACWY meningococcal vaccine as a control. Both conserved end residues are part of each CDR3. D genes are given only for firm matches. A row's size may be missing; if present it is once, few, many or a size class.

j_gene: TRBJ2-7
abundance: .
d_gene: TRBD1
v_gene: TRBV3-1/TRBV3-2
CDR3aa: CASSQVGTGGGEQYF
CDR3nt: TGTGCCAGCAGCCAGGTCGGGACAGGGGGCGGCGAGCAGTACTTC

j_gene: TRBJ1-2
abundance: .
d_gene: .
v_gene: TRBV30
CDR3aa: CAWSVQGFGGYTF
CDR3nt: TGTGCCTGGAGCGTACAGGGTTTCGGGGGCTACACCTTC

j_gene: TRBJ1-5
abundance: .
d_gene: .
v_gene: TRBV2
CDR3aa: CASSENRANQPQHF
CDR3nt: TGTGCCAGCAGTGAAAACAGGGCCAATCAGCCCCAGCATTTT

j_gene: TRBJ2-7
abundance: .
d_gene: .
v_gene: TRBV19
CDR3aa: CASSIVGTGGEQYF
CDR3nt: TGTGCCAGTAGTATAGTCGGGACCGGGGGCGAGCAGTACTTC

j_gene: TRBJ1-2
abundance: .
d_gene: TRBD1
v_gene: TRBV29-1
CDR3aa: CSAFEDRANTF
CDR3nt: TGCAGCGCCTTCGAGGACAGGGCGAACACCTTC

j_gene: TRBJ1-4
abundance: .
d_gene: .
v_gene: TRBV6-5
CDR3aa: CASSLRAMGEKLFF
CDR3nt: TGTGCCAGCAGTCTCAGGGCGATGGGTGAAAAACTGTTTTTT

j_gene: TRBJ2-1
abundance: .
d_gene: .
v_gene: TRBV20-1
CDR3aa: CSASNQGPSGFNEQFF
CDR3nt: TGCAGTGCTAGTAATCAGGGACCCAGTGGCTTCAATGAGCAGTTCTTC

j_gene: TRBJ2-2
abundance: .
d_gene: TRBD2
v_gene: TRBV7-7
CDR3aa: CASRKLAGGTGELFF
CDR3nt: TGTGCTAGCAGGAAACTAGCGGGAGGCACCGGGGAGCTGTTTTTT

j_gene: TRBJ2-1
abundance: .
d_gene: .
v_gene: TRBV12-3/TRBV12-4
CDR3aa: CASSRTYNEQFF
CDR3nt: TGTGCCAGCAGTCGCACTTACAATGAGCAGTTCTTC

j_gene: TRBJ2-5
abundance: few
d_gene: TRBD1
v_gene: TRBV5-1
CDR3aa: CASQGQGTSQETQYF
CDR3nt: TGCGCCAGCCAGGGACAGGGGACATCTCAAGAGACCCAGTACTTC

j_gene: TRBJ2-7
abundance: .
d_gene: .
v_gene: TRBV28
CDR3aa: CASSRLGYSYEQYF
CDR3nt: TGTGCCAGCTCCCGATTGGGGTACTCCTACGAGCAGTACTTC

j_gene: TRBJ2-3
abundance: .
d_gene: TRBD1
v_gene: TRBV4-1
CDR3aa: CASSRGQGPTDTQYF
CDR3nt: TGCGCCAGCAGCCGAGGACAGGGGCCCACAGATACGCAGTATTTT

j_gene: TRBJ2-3
abundance: .
d_gene: .
v_gene: TRBV19
CDR3aa: CASSIDVGVDTQYF
CDR3nt: TGTGCCAGTAGTATAGACGTCGGGGTTGATACGCAGTATTTT

j_gene: TRBJ1-1
abundance: .
d_gene: .
v_gene: TRBV7-2
CDR3aa: CASSLVPRGGMAFF
CDR3nt: TGTGCCAGCAGCTTAGTTCCGCGGGGAGGTATGGCTTTCTTT

j_gene: TRBJ1-1
abundance: .
d_gene: .
v_gene: TRBV6-5
CDR3aa: CASSFGNTEAFF
CDR3nt: TGTGCCAGCAGTTTTGGGAACACTGAAGCTTTCTTT

j_gene: TRBJ1-1
abundance: once
d_gene: TRBD1
v_gene: TRBV7-9
CDR3aa: CASSSLTGSRTEAFF
CDR3nt: TGTGCCAGCAGCTCCCTGACAGGGTCGAGAACTGAAGCTTTCTTT

j_gene: TRBJ1-1
abundance: .
d_gene: .
v_gene: TRBV11-1
CDR3aa: CASSAHRVGPEAFF
CDR3nt: TGTGCCAGCAGCGCACACAGGGTAGGGCCTGAAGCTTTCTTT

j_gene: TRBJ2-7
abundance: .
d_gene: .
v_gene: TRBV6-5
CDR3aa: CASSYSRVGEQYF
CDR3nt: TGTGCCAGCAGTTACTCGAGGGTGGGCGAGCAGTACTTC

j_gene: TRBJ2-6
abundance: .
d_gene: .
v_gene: TRBV11-1
CDR3aa: CASQGTSGANVLTF
CDR3nt: TGTGCCAGCCAGGGGACTTCTGGGGCCAACGTCCTGACTTTC

j_gene: TRBJ2-1
abundance: .
d_gene: TRBD2
v_gene: TRBV12-5
CDR3aa: CASGSISGGPYNEQFF
CDR3nt: TGTGCTAGTGGTTCCATTTCGGGAGGACCCTACAATGAGCAGTTCTTC

j_gene: TRBJ1-1
abundance: .
d_gene: .
v_gene: TRBV6-5
CDR3aa: CASSYSLAGNTEAFF
CDR3nt: TGTGCCAGCAGTTACTCTTTAGCAGGGAACACTGAAGCTTTCTTT

j_gene: TRBJ1-1
abundance: .
d_gene: .
v_gene: TRBV5-1
CDR3aa: CASSGAGEAAFF
CDR3nt: TGCGCCAGCAGCGGGGCTGGGGAGGCGGCTTTCTTT

j_gene: TRBJ2-5
abundance: .
d_gene: .
v_gene: TRBV11-3
CDR3aa: CASSREWETQYF
CDR3nt: TGTGCCAGCAGCCGAGAATGGGAGACCCAGTACTTC

j_gene: TRBJ2-7
abundance: .
d_gene: .
v_gene: TRBV18
CDR3aa: CASSRDGYEQYF
CDR3nt: TGTGCCAGCTCACGGGACGGCTACGAGCAGTACTTC

j_gene: TRBJ1-1
abundance: .
d_gene: .
v_gene: TRBV20-1
CDR3aa: CSASGRRAAEAFF
CDR3nt: TGCAGTGCTAGTGGGAGGAGGGCAGCTGAAGCTTTCTTT

j_gene: TRBJ2-7
abundance: .
d_gene: .
v_gene: TRBV11-2
CDR3aa: CASSLDRVGEQYF
CDR3nt: TGTGCCAGCAGCTTAGACAGGGTCGGGGAGCAGTACTTC

j_gene: TRBJ2-1
abundance: .
d_gene: TRBD1
v_gene: TRBV7-9
CDR3aa: CASSFRDRGYNEQFF
CDR3nt: TGTGCCAGCAGCTTCCGGGACAGGGGATACAATGAGCAGTTCTTC

j_gene: TRBJ1-4
abundance: few
d_gene: .
v_gene: TRBV19
CDR3aa: CASSIAAKGGREKLFF
CDR3nt: TGTGCCAGTAGTATAGCGGCGAAAGGAGGTCGTGAAAAACTGTTTTTT

j_gene: TRBJ2-5
abundance: .
d_gene: .
v_gene: TRBV4-3
CDR3aa: CASSQGQDSQETQYF
CDR3nt: TGCGCCAGCAGCCAAGGGCAGGACAGTCAAGAGACCCAGTACTTC

j_gene: TRBJ1-1
abundance: .
d_gene: .
v_gene: TRBV12-3/TRBV12-4
CDR3aa: CASSFGNTEAFF
CDR3nt: TGTGCCAGCAGTTTCGGGAACACTGAAGCTTTCTTT

j_gene: TRBJ1-6
abundance: .
d_gene: .
v_gene: TRBV6-2/TRBV6-3
CDR3aa: CASSYVPTVAYNSPLHF
CDR3nt: TGTGCCAGCAGTTACGTCCCGACGGTTGCCTATAATTCACCCCTCCACTTT

j_gene: TRBJ2-1
abundance: .
d_gene: .
v_gene: TRBV6-5
CDR3aa: CATGQFYNEQFF
CDR3nt: TGTGCCACAGGACAGTTTTACAATGAGCAGTTCTTC

j_gene: TRBJ1-6
abundance: .
d_gene: .
v_gene: TRBV7-2
CDR3aa: CASSYQNSNSPLHF
CDR3nt: TGTGCCAGCAGCTACCAGAACTCTAATTCACCCCTCCACTTT